This T cell receptor beta chain was found in a study of cytomegalovirus exposure and HLA in healthy donors. On the study more broadly: Of all 400 or so donors who were genotyped, 81% belonged to the Caucasian-associated ancestry cluster. Overall study findings and caveats: The study put under 200 TCR beta chains on its list as cytomegalovirus-associated. There were some V segments, including TRBV6-2 and TRBV6-3, excluded as indistinguishable. A later analysis found TCR association rates differed by HLA locus, highest for DRB1 and lowest for HLA-C.

The CDR3 sequence is 14 residues long. CDR1 is SGHNT, CDR2 YYREEE, per germline (reference sequence). V lost 2 bases and J 8 bases, leaving 14 bases between the germline ends. A multiplex PCR was run with 60 Vbeta primers and 13 Jbeta primers. This table comes from immunoSEQ multiplex PCR, and its TCRdb copy is limited to in-frame clones, with some not included. The table lists approximately 80,000 clones, around 70% of them singletons. As concerns this clone: What it binds is not known.

This receptor was identified in a woman in her thirties or forties in good health and CMV-seropositive. The rearrangement joins TRBV5-4 to TRBJ1-3; a weak D match, TRBD1 (6 bases). Material: PBMCs. The CDR3, as DNA: TGTGCCAGCAGCTTATACAGGGTATGGGACACCATATATTTT. Translating it yields CASSLYRVWDTIYF.